This is a list of T cell receptor beta chains from one sample in a study of cytotoxic CD8 clonotypes in ibrutinib-treated CLL. The table came from immunoSEQ multiplex PCR; TCRdb's copy has only in-frame clones and leaves some out. This sample has under 150,000 clones, with more than 75% found just once. The sample in question was PBMCs, obtained after 36 months of ibrutinib treatment. The receptors come from a human donor with chronic lymphocytic leukemia. CDR3s include the opening cysteine and the closing phenylalanine or tryptophan. The order of the fields is D gene, V gene, J gene, clone size, CDR3 DNA, CDR3 protein. A D gene is named only where the DNA matches it firmly. Clone size is shown for a subset of rows, as once, few, many or a class of expanded clone.

.	TRBV19	TRBJ2-4	.	TGTGCCAGTAGTCACGGGGATAACCTAGCCAAAAACATTCAGTACTTC	CASSHGDNLAKNIQYF
.	TRBV27	TRBJ2-1	.	TGTGCCAGCAGTGCCCTGGGGGGGCTCTCCTACAATGAGCAGTTCTTC	CASSALGGLSYNEQFF
.	TRBV19	TRBJ2-1	.	TGTGCCAGTAGTATTTTCAATGAGCAGTTCTTC	CASSIFNEQFF
TRBD2	TRBV5-8	TRBJ2-3	few	TGTGCCAGCAGCCAAGGACTAGCGGGTCCCACAGATACGCAGTATTTT	CASSQGLAGPTDTQYF
TRBD1	TRBV11-2	TRBJ1-1	.	TGTGCCAGCAGCTGGGACAGGGGGAACACTGAAGCTTTCTTT	CASSWDRGNTEAFF
.	TRBV7-5	TRBJ1-4	.	TGTGTCAGAAGCTTAGCCCCACCTAAGAATGAAAAACTGTTTTTT	CVRSLAPPKNEKLFF
.	TRBV6-4	TRBJ2-1	.	TGTGCCAGCAGTGACTCAGAGTTCACCTCAAGGCTGGGTCACAATGAGCAGTTCTTC	CASSDSEFTSRLGHNEQFF
.	TRBV4-1	TRBJ1-1	few	TGCGCCAGCAGCCAAGAATGGCAGGCTGGAGCTTTCTTT	CASSQEWQAGAFF
.	TRBV5-5	TRBJ2-7	.	TGTGCCAGCAGTCGGGGTTACGAGCAGTACTTC	CASSRGYEQYF
.	TRBV18	TRBJ2-3	.	TGTGCCAGCTCGCCCGGGACGGTTAGCACAGATACGCAGTATTTT	CASSPGTVSTDTQYF
TRBD1	TRBV27	TRBJ1-5	.	TGTGCCAGCAGTTCTGCAGGGGGTCCCAATCAGCCCCAGCATTTT	CASSSAGGPNQPQHF
.	TRBV4-1	TRBJ1-2	.	TGCGCCAGCAGCCAAGTCGGGGTAGCTAACTATGGCTACACCTTC	CASSQVGVANYGYTF
TRBD1	TRBV5-6	TRBJ2-2	.	TGTGCCAGCAGCATGACAGGGGGCACCGGGGAGCTGTTTTTT	CASSMTGGTGELFF
TRBD1	TRBV4-1	TRBJ2-7	.	TGCGCCAGCAGCCAAGATGCGGGGACAGGGAGGAACGAGCAGTACTTC	CASSQDAGTGRNEQYF
.	TRBV19	TRBJ1-3	.	TGTGCCAGTAGTATCCTCAATGGAAACACCATATATTTT	CASSILNGNTIYF
.	TRBV5-1	TRBJ1-4	.	TGCGCCAGCAGCTTGGTTGCGGGTTTAGCTGAAAAACTGTTTTTT	CASSLVAGLAEKLFF
.	TRBV6-6	TRBJ2-7	.	TGTGCCAGCAGTTTAGAGATAGGGCCATGGGAGCAGTACTTC	CASSLEIGPWEQYF
.	TRBV6-6	TRBJ2-7	.	TGTGCCAGCAGTCACTCCTGGGACCCCAATACCTACGAGCAGTACTTC	CASSHSWDPNTYEQYF
TRBD1	TRBV7-9	TRBJ2-2	few	TGTGCCAGCAGCGCCGGGACAGGGGGCCTCACCGGGGAGCTGTTTTTT	CASSAGTGGLTGELFF
TRBD1	TRBV28	TRBJ2-7	.	TGTGCCAGCAGTCTGGGGACAGCTCTGGGCTACGAGCAGTACTTC	CASSLGTALGYEQYF
.	TRBV6-6	TRBJ2-2	.	TGTGCCAGCAAGAGAGGGCGCATGAGCACCGGGGAGCTGTTTTTT	CASKRGRMSTGELFF
TRBD1	TRBV6-1	TRBJ1-1	.	TGTGCCAGCAGTGGGGGGACAGGAGGTCACACTGAAGCTTTCTTT	CASSGGTGGHTEAFF
TRBD1	TRBV30	TRBJ1-1	once	TGTGCCTGGAGTTCCGACAGGGGGCGAAAGAACACTGAAGCTTTCTTT	CAWSSDRGRKNTEAFF
.	TRBV28	TRBJ1-1	once	TGTGCCAGCAGTTTACAGGTGAACACTGAAGCTTTCTTT	CASSLQVNTEAFF
.	TRBV10-3	TRBJ2-5	.	TGTGCCATCAGTGAGTCATCCGACGGGGAGACCCAGTACTTC	CAISESSDGETQYF
.	TRBV9	TRBJ1-4	once	TGTGCCAGCAGCGTCGGAAAACTGTTTTTT	CASSVGKLFF
.	TRBV18	TRBJ2-7	.	TGTGCCAGCTCCCGGGGTGGCAGGAGCTCCTACGAGCAGTACTTC	CASSRGGRSSYEQYF
TRBD1	TRBV6-6	TRBJ1-1	once	TGTGCCAGCAGGCCAGGGACAGGGGAATGGGTCACTGAAGCTTTCTTT	CASRPGTGEWVTEAFF
TRBD1	TRBV19	TRBJ2-3	.	TGTGCCAGTAGGCTGAACAGGGACAGAGGCACAGATACGCAGTATTTT	CASRLNRDRGTDTQYF
.	TRBV5-6	TRBJ2-1	.	TGTGCCAGCAGCTTGGGACTGTACAATGAGCAGTTCTTC	CASSLGLYNEQFF
.	TRBV7-9	TRBJ2-7	.	TGTGCCAGCAGCTCCGCCGGGACCCCGGGGAACGAGCAGTACTTC	CASSSAGTPGNEQYF
.	TRBV19	TRBJ2-7	.	TGTGCCAGTAGGAAACAGGGAGATGCGGCTTCCTACGAGCAGTACTTC	CASRKQGDAASYEQYF
.	TRBV28	TRBJ2-7	.	TGTGCCAGCATGGTGGACGGAAACTACGAGCAGTACTTC	CASMVDGNYEQYF
TRBD1	TRBV4-1	TRBJ2-4	.	TGCGCCAGCAGCCTGAGCATCGGGACAGGGTCCAAAAACATTCAGTACTTC	CASSLSIGTGSKNIQYF
.	TRBV6-5	TRBJ1-2	once	TGTGCCAGCACCTACGGGGGGTACTATGGCTACACCTTC	CASTYGGYYGYTF
.	TRBV6-5	TRBJ2-1	.	TGTGCCAGCAGGCGGACAGTCGAGGTCTTC	CASRRTVEVF
TRBD2	TRBV5-1	TRBJ2-7	.	TGCGCCAGCAGCGGAGGGACTAGCGGGAACATGGGCGAGCAGTACTTC	CASSGGTSGNMGEQYF
.	TRBV18	TRBJ1-2	.	TGTGCCAGCTCACCAGCTCAGGGTTCTAACTATGGCTACACCTTC	CASSPAQGSNYGYTF
TRBD1	TRBV7-7	TRBJ2-1	once	TGTGCCAGCAGCCAGGACAGGGGGAAGCAGTTCTTC	CASSQDRGKQFF
.	TRBV10-3	TRBJ1-2	.	TGTGCCATCAGTGACCGCAGGGACAACTATGGCTACACCTTC	CAISDRRDNYGYTF
.	TRBV19	TRBJ1-1	.	TGTGCCAGTAGCATCGCCGCCGTCACTGAAGCTTTCTTT	CASSIAAVTEAFF
.	TRBV28	TRBJ2-1	once	TGTGCCAGCAGTTTAGTGGGGGCCAATGAGCAGTTCTTC	CASSLVGANEQFF
.	TRBV11-2	TRBJ2-1	.	TGTGCCAGCAGCTCACATTATGGCAATGAGCAGTTCTTC	CASSSHYGNEQFF
.	TRBV5-4	TRBJ2-2	.	TGTGCCAGCAGCTTAGCGGTCACCGGGGAGCTGTTTTTT	CASSLAVTGELFF
TRBD1	TRBV2	TRBJ1-2	.	TGTGCCAGCAGTACACAGGGGGCAACCTATGGCTACACCTTC	CASSTQGATYGYTF
TRBD2	TRBV19	TRBJ2-7	.	TGTGCCAGTAGTATCGCGGGAGCCTACGAGCAGTACTTC	CASSIAGAYEQYF
.	TRBV6-1	TRBJ1-4	.	TGTGCCAGTGACCTAGGGGGAACTAATGAAAAACTGTTTTTT	CASDLGGTNEKLFF